Listed here is a single T cell receptor beta chain. This sample was included in a study of T cell changes during pregnancy in multiple sclerosis. The trim removed 5 bases at V and 10 bases at J, leaving 8 bases unmatched. The CDR3 contains 13 residues. CDR1 and CDR2 from the germline V gene are SEHNR and FQNEAQ (reference sequence). Only in-frame clones appear in the TCRdb table, and some are missing; sequencing was by immunoSEQ multiplex PCR. The data contain 100,000 or so clones, 94% of them seen just once; the ten biggest clones take up about 1.7%. The material was peripheral blood, obtained after pregnancy. The clonotype was recovered from a female donor in good health, enrolled as a control in a pregnancy study. J is TRBJ1-1 and V is TRBV7-9; 9 bases match TRBD1. In nucleotides, the CDR3 is TGTGCCAGCAGCCTGGGAGGACAGGGGAGAGCTTTCTTT. Its translation: CASSLGGQGRAFF.